These T cell receptor beta chains were read from a single sample in a study of T cells in localized non-small cell lung cancer. Only in-frame clones appear in the TCRdb table, and some are missing; sequencing was by immunoSEQ multiplex PCR. The sample consists of about 53,000 clones, approximately 83% of them appearing once. Here the sequenced sample was peripheral blood mononuclear cells, taken before any cancer treatment. The receptors were sampled from a man between 35 and 75 years old with stage III lung adenocarcinoma. The CDR3 runs from the conserved cysteine through the conserved F or W. D genes are given only for firm matches. Not every row has a clone size; where given, it reads once, few, many or a size class.

d_call: TRBD1; v_call: TRBV2; clone_size: NA; j_call: TRBJ2-7; cdr3_nt: TGTGCCAGCAGTGAGGGGGACAGAGCCTACGAGCAGTACTTC; cdr3_aa: CASSEGDRAYEQYF
d_call: TRBD1; v_call: TRBV27; clone_size: NA; j_call: TRBJ2-4; cdr3_nt: TGTGCCAGCAGTTCGCACGGGACAGGGAAAAGGGACATTCAGTACTTC; cdr3_aa: CASSSHGTGKRDIQYF
d_call: NA; v_call: TRBV4-1; clone_size: NA; j_call: TRBJ2-5; cdr3_nt: TGCGCCAGCAGCCAAGGACAGGAATTAGGGACCCAGTACTTC; cdr3_aa: CASSQGQELGTQYF
d_call: NA; v_call: TRBV5-5; clone_size: NA; j_call: TRBJ1-2; cdr3_nt: TGTGCCAGCAGCCTGACCAGACAGGACAGTAACTATGGCTACACCTTC; cdr3_aa: CASSLTRQDSNYGYTF
d_call: NA; v_call: TRBV2; clone_size: NA; j_call: TRBJ1-2; cdr3_nt: TGTGCCAGCAGTGAAGCGCTAGGCAGGGGTAATGGCTACACCTTC; cdr3_aa: CASSEALGRGNGYTF
d_call: NA; v_call: TRBV21-1; clone_size: NA; j_call: TRBJ2-7; cdr3_nt: TGTGCCAGCAACCGACTTGGGGTGGAGCGGTACTTC; cdr3_aa: CASNRLGVERYF
d_call: TRBD1; v_call: TRBV4-3; clone_size: NA; j_call: TRBJ1-5; cdr3_nt: TGCGCCAGCAGCCAAGACGGACAGGGGGGTCAGCCCCAGCATTTT; cdr3_aa: CASSQDGQGGQPQHF
d_call: NA; v_call: TRBV21-1; clone_size: NA; j_call: TRBJ2-2; cdr3_nt: TGTGCCAGCAGCCTACCGGGACTAGCGGGGGATCGCAACACCGGGGAGCTGTTTTTT; cdr3_aa: CASSLPGLAGDRNTGELFF
d_call: NA; v_call: TRBV6-6; clone_size: NA; j_call: TRBJ2-7; cdr3_nt: TGTGCCAGCAGTTACTCGCCAGGGGTTCTCGAGCAGTACTTC; cdr3_aa: CASSYSPGVLEQYF
d_call: TRBD2; v_call: TRBV11-3; clone_size: NA; j_call: TRBJ2-7; cdr3_nt: TGTGCCAGCAGCTTAAGTGGGAGGGCCAAGTACGAGCAGTACTTC; cdr3_aa: CASSLSGRAKYEQYF
d_call: NA; v_call: TRBV15; clone_size: NA; j_call: TRBJ2-5; cdr3_nt: TGTGCCACCTCCGTATTTGGAGGAGAGACCCAGTACTTC; cdr3_aa: CATSVFGGETQYF
d_call: NA; v_call: TRBV10-2; clone_size: NA; j_call: TRBJ2-7; cdr3_nt: TGCGCCAGCAGTGATTCCACGACCCCCTACGAGCAGTACTTC; cdr3_aa: CASSDSTTPYEQYF
d_call: NA; v_call: TRBV30; clone_size: few; j_call: TRBJ1-2; cdr3_nt: TGTGCCTGGAATTCGGACGGGGACTATGGCTACACCTTC; cdr3_aa: CAWNSDGDYGYTF
d_call: NA; v_call: TRBV19; clone_size: NA; j_call: TRBJ1-1; cdr3_nt: TGTGCCAGTACCGAGCTGAAGAACACTGAAGCTTTCTTT; cdr3_aa: CASTELKNTEAFF
d_call: TRBD1; v_call: TRBV7-2; clone_size: once; j_call: TRBJ1-2; cdr3_nt: TGTGCCAGCAGCACGGACAGGGGGCGACGTGGCTACACCTTC; cdr3_aa: CASSTDRGRRGYTF
d_call: NA; v_call: TRBV7-9; clone_size: NA; j_call: TRBJ1-2; cdr3_nt: TGTGCCAGCAGCTTGGGGCCCAATAACTATGGCTACACCTTC; cdr3_aa: CASSLGPNNYGYTF
d_call: NA; v_call: TRBV7-7; clone_size: NA; j_call: TRBJ1-4; cdr3_nt: TGTGCCAGCAGCTTAGGGGCTAATGAAAAACTGTTTTTT; cdr3_aa: CASSLGANEKLFF
d_call: TRBD1; v_call: TRBV2; clone_size: NA; j_call: TRBJ2-7; cdr3_nt: TGTGCCAGCAGCCAAAACCGCGACAGGGGGGACGAGCAGTACTTC; cdr3_aa: CASSQNRDRGDEQYF
d_call: NA; v_call: TRBV11-3; clone_size: once; j_call: TRBJ2-5; cdr3_nt: TGTGCCAGCAGCATTGACAGTTGGGAGACCCAGTACTTC; cdr3_aa: CASSIDSWETQYF
d_call: NA; v_call: TRBV18; clone_size: NA; j_call: TRBJ1-1; cdr3_nt: TGTGCCAGCTCCCGAGAACGAAGAGGCGTTGAAGCTTTCTTT; cdr3_aa: CASSRERRGVEAFF
d_call: NA; v_call: TRBV4-3; clone_size: once; j_call: TRBJ1-4; cdr3_nt: TGCGCCAGCAGCCAAGAAGCCGCACGCAGGGTAAAACTGTTTTTT; cdr3_aa: CASSQEAARRVKLFF
d_call: TRBD1; v_call: TRBV27; clone_size: NA; j_call: TRBJ2-1; cdr3_nt: TGTGCCAGCAGCAGGACAGGGGGGTACAATGAGCAGTTCTTC; cdr3_aa: CASSRTGGYNEQFF
d_call: NA; v_call: TRBV11-3; clone_size: NA; j_call: TRBJ2-5; cdr3_nt: TGTGCCAGCAGCTTGCGGACAAGAGAGACCCAGTACTTC; cdr3_aa: CASSLRTRETQYF
d_call: NA; v_call: TRBV27; clone_size: NA; j_call: TRBJ1-1; cdr3_nt: TGTGCCAGCAGAAGGGGCGTAATGAACACTGAAGCTTTCTTT; cdr3_aa: CASRRGVMNTEAFF
d_call: TRBD1; v_call: TRBV29-1; clone_size: NA; j_call: TRBJ2-5; cdr3_nt: TGCAGCGTTGCTGGGGACAGGGGATTCCAAGAGACCCAGTACTTC; cdr3_aa: CSVAGDRGFQETQYF
d_call: TRBD2; v_call: TRBV7-2; clone_size: NA; j_call: TRBJ2-1; cdr3_nt: TGTGCCAGCAGCTTATCCTCTAGCGGGGGCAATGAGCAGTTCTTC; cdr3_aa: CASSLSSSGGNEQFF
d_call: TRBD2; v_call: TRBV7-3; clone_size: NA; j_call: TRBJ2-1; cdr3_nt: TGTGCCAGCAGTCCCTTAGGCGGGGGGGCCGATGAGCAGTTCTTC; cdr3_aa: CASSPLGGGADEQFF
d_call: TRBD1; v_call: TRBV19; clone_size: NA; j_call: TRBJ1-5; cdr3_nt: TGTGCCAGTAGTCTCGGGGACAGGGGGTTCTCTAGCAATCAGCCCCAGCATTTT; cdr3_aa: CASSLGDRGFSSNQPQHF
d_call: TRBD2; v_call: TRBV9; clone_size: once; j_call: TRBJ2-1; cdr3_nt: TGTGCCAGCTCCCTAGCGGGAAGCTCCAATGAGCAGTTCTTC; cdr3_aa: CASSLAGSSNEQFF
d_call: TRBD1; v_call: TRBV6-5; clone_size: NA; j_call: TRBJ1-2; cdr3_nt: TGTGCCAGCAGTCTCCGGACAGGAAACTATGGCTACACCTTC; cdr3_aa: CASSLRTGNYGYTF
d_call: NA; v_call: TRBV11-2; clone_size: NA; j_call: TRBJ1-2; cdr3_nt: TGTGCCAGCAGCTTGGGAGGGGAAGGCTACACCTTC; cdr3_aa: CASSLGGEGYTF
d_call: TRBD1; v_call: TRBV28; clone_size: NA; j_call: TRBJ1-6; cdr3_nt: TGTGCCAGCGCCCTTACGACAGGGTCGAGTTCACCCCTCCACTTT; cdr3_aa: CASALTTGSSSPLHF
d_call: NA; v_call: TRBV29-1; clone_size: NA; j_call: TRBJ2-5; cdr3_nt: TGCAGCTTCAACCCCCTAACGGGGTTATCTTTCCAAGAGACCCAGTACTTC; cdr3_aa: CSFNPLTGLSFQETQYF
d_call: NA; v_call: TRBV5-1; clone_size: NA; j_call: TRBJ2-5; cdr3_nt: TGCGCCAGCAGCTTGGACGGAAAGACCCAGTACTTC; cdr3_aa: CASSLDGKTQYF
d_call: NA; v_call: TRBV7-2; clone_size: NA; j_call: TRBJ2-7; cdr3_nt: TGTGCCAGCACCTCACTAGGGGGCTACGAGCAGTACTTC; cdr3_aa: CASTSLGGYEQYF
d_call: NA; v_call: TRBV25-1; clone_size: NA; j_call: TRBJ2-7; cdr3_nt: TGTGCCAGCAGTTTAACGGACGGGAGCTCCTACGAGCAGTACTTC; cdr3_aa: CASSLTDGSSYEQYF
d_call: NA; v_call: TRBV6-5; clone_size: NA; j_call: TRBJ1-1; cdr3_nt: TGTGCCAGCAGTTACTCGAGAGAGGGGCTTAGGGCTTTCTTT; cdr3_aa: CASSYSREGLRAFF
d_call: NA; v_call: TRBV28; clone_size: NA; j_call: TRBJ2-1; cdr3_nt: TGTGCCAGCAGTTTAGGCGTGTTCTACAATGAGCAGTTCTTC; cdr3_aa: CASSLGVFYNEQFF
d_call: NA; v_call: TRBV30; clone_size: NA; j_call: TRBJ2-5; cdr3_nt: TGTGCCTGGAGTCGGACACAACAAGAGACCCAGTACTTC; cdr3_aa: CAWSRTQQETQYF
d_call: NA; v_call: TRBV5-6; clone_size: NA; j_call: TRBJ1-4; cdr3_nt: TGTGCCAGCAGCTTGGCCGGGTTGTATGAAAAACTGTTTTTT; cdr3_aa: CASSLAGLYEKLFF
d_call: NA; v_call: TRBV23-1; clone_size: NA; j_call: TRBJ1-1; cdr3_nt: TGCGCCAGCAGTCAATCGAGGGTTCTGGAGTACACTGAAGCTTTCTTT; cdr3_aa: CASSQSRVLEYTEAFF
d_call: NA; v_call: TRBV2; clone_size: NA; j_call: TRBJ2-1; cdr3_nt: TGTGCCAGCAGTCCCGACAGAAATGAGCAGTTCTTC; cdr3_aa: CASSPDRNEQFF
d_call: TRBD2; v_call: TRBV4-2; clone_size: NA; j_call: TRBJ2-3; cdr3_nt: TGTGCCAGCAGTCTTCGGGGGGGGGAGGAGGCAGATACGCAGTATTTT; cdr3_aa: CASSLRGGEEADTQYF
d_call: NA; v_call: TRBV5-4; clone_size: NA; j_call: TRBJ2-1; cdr3_nt: TGTGCCAGCAGCATAGGGACGGCTAGATACAATGAGCAGTTCTTC; cdr3_aa: CASSIGTARYNEQFF
d_call: TRBD1; v_call: TRBV5-6; clone_size: few; j_call: TRBJ2-1; cdr3_nt: TGTGCCAGCAGCTTGGGACAGGGTATAAGGTTCTTC; cdr3_aa: CASSLGQGIRFF
d_call: NA; v_call: TRBV7-2; clone_size: NA; j_call: TRBJ2-4; cdr3_nt: TGTGCCAGCAGCCCACTTACGAGGGGGGGGAACATTCAGTACTTC; cdr3_aa: CASSPLTRGGNIQYF
d_call: NA; v_call: TRBV7-2; clone_size: NA; j_call: TRBJ2-3; cdr3_nt: TGTGCCAGCAGCTTAGTCGGCAGTAGCACAGATACGCAGTATTTT; cdr3_aa: CASSLVGSSTDTQYF
d_call: NA; v_call: TRBV6-1; clone_size: NA; j_call: TRBJ2-3; cdr3_nt: TGTGCCAGCAGAGGGAGGCCGGGCACAGATACGCAGTATTTT; cdr3_aa: CASRGRPGTDTQYF
d_call: NA; v_call: TRBV18; clone_size: NA; j_call: TRBJ2-2; cdr3_nt: TGTGCCAGCTCAGAACCCGTCGAGAGCGGCCCCGGGGAGCTGTTTTTT; cdr3_aa: CASSEPVESGPGELFF
d_call: NA; v_call: TRBV14; clone_size: NA; j_call: TRBJ1-2; cdr3_nt: TGTGCCAGCAGCCAAGCGTGGGGTGACTATGGCTACACCTTC; cdr3_aa: CASSQAWGDYGYTF
d_call: TRBD1; v_call: TRBV7-6; clone_size: NA; j_call: TRBJ2-7; cdr3_nt: TGTGCCAGCAGCGCCACAGGGGCCAGTTCCTACGAGCAGTACTTC; cdr3_aa: CASSATGASSYEQYF
d_call: NA; v_call: TRBV28; clone_size: NA; j_call: TRBJ2-7; cdr3_nt: TGTGCCAGCAGTTTGTCTAGCCCCTCCTACGAGCAGTACTTC; cdr3_aa: CASSLSSPSYEQYF
d_call: NA; v_call: TRBV2; clone_size: NA; j_call: TRBJ1-2; cdr3_nt: TGTGCCAGCAGTTCAGGACAGCGCCCGAACTATGGCTACACCTTC; cdr3_aa: CASSSGQRPNYGYTF
d_call: NA; v_call: TRBV4-3; clone_size: NA; j_call: TRBJ1-6; cdr3_nt: TGCGCCAGCAGCCAAGAAGGGGTCAAGGAGTCACCCCTCCACTTT; cdr3_aa: CASSQEGVKESPLHF
d_call: NA; v_call: TRBV5-6; clone_size: NA; j_call: TRBJ1-5; cdr3_nt: TGTGCCAGCAGCTTGGAAAGAGAAGGACAGCCCCAGCATTTT; cdr3_aa: CASSLEREGQPQHF